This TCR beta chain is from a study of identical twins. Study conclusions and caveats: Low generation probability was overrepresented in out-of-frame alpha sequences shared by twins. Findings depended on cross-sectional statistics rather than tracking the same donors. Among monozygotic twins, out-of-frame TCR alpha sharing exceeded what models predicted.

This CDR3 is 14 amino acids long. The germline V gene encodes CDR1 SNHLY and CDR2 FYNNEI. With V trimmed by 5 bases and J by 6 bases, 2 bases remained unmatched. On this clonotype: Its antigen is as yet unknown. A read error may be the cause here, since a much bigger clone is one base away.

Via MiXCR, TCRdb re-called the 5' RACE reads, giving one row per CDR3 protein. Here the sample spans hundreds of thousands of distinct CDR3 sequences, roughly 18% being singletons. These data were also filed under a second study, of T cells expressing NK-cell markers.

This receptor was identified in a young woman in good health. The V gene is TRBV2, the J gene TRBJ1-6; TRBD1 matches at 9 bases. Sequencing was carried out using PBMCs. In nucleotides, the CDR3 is TGTGCCAGCAGTTGGGGACAGGGTAATTCACCCCTCCACTTT. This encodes CASSWGQGNSPLHF.